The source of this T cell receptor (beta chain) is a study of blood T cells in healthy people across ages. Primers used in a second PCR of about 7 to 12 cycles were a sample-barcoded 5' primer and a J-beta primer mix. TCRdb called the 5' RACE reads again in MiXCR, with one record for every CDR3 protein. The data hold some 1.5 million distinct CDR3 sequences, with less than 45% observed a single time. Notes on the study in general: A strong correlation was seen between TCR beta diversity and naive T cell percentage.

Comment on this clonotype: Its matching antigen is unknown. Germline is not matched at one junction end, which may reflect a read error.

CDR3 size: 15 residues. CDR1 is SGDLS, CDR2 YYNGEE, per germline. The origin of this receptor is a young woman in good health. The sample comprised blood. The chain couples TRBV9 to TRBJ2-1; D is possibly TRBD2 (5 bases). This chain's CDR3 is CASSVVDSAYSEQFF. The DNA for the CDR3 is TGTGCCAGCAGCGTAGTCGATAGCGCTTACAGTGAGCAGTTCTTC.